The 31 T cell receptor beta chains below were found in one sample sequenced in a study of cytomegalovirus exposure and HLA in healthy donors. PCR primers comprised 60 Vbeta and 13 Jbeta primers. Assay used: immunoSEQ multiplex PCR; TCRdb lists only in-frame clones, some missing. The table records about 160,000 clones, almost 80% of them present only once. Sample: PBMCs. The receptors stem from a woman between 45 and 60 years old in good health and CMV-seronegative.

This rearrangement joins TRBV28 to TRBJ1-1; maybe TRBD1 (6 bases). The germline gives CDR1 MDHEN, CDR2 SYDVKM. The CDR3 extends over 16 amino acids. Trimming took off 6 bases at V and 7 bases at J, with 24 bases between the two ends. The CDR3 nucleotides are TGTGCCAGCAGCCCTCCCGGGACAAGGGCCAGCAGTGAAGCTTTCTTT. It yields the protein CASSPPGTRASSEAFF.

V usage is TRBV7-2 and J usage is TRBJ1-1; no firm D call. The germline V gene has CDR1 SGHTA and CDR2 FQGNSA. Trimming removed 0 bases at V and 8 bases at J, with 4 bases between. The CDR3 extends over 11 amino acids. The CDR3 sequence is CASSLAREAFF. The CDR3 nucleotides are TGTGCCAGCAGCTTAGCCAGGGAAGCTTTCTTT.

This clone was observed once. This chain connects TRBV5-1 to TRBJ2-5; D might be TRBD1 (5 bases). V shed 0 bases and J shed 7 bases, with 19 bases lying between them. Germline lookup yields CDR1 SGHRS and CDR2 YFSETQ. The CDR3 consists of 16 residues. CDR3 nucleotides: TGCGCCAGCAGCTTGGTTAATCAGGGAAGGAAAGCGACCCAGTACTTC. Amino acids: CASSLVNQGRKATQYF.

This clone showed up just a few times. The CDR3 DNA follows: TGTGCCAGCAAAGTCGACGGGACAGGGTCCTACGAGCAGTACTTC. Translation: CASKVDGTGSYEQYF. This chain joins TRBV28 and TRBJ2-7; 9 bases agree with TRBD1. The CDR3 covers 15 residues. V shed 7 bases and J 1 base; nucleotides not matched to a gene: 8. The germline gives CDR1 MDHEN, CDR2 SYDVKM.

The chain employs TRBV2 and TRBJ2-1, with D possibly being TRBD1 (5 bases). V lost 5 bases to trimming and J lost 7 bases, with 12 bases between them. The CDR3 runs to 13 residues. The V gene's germline CDR1 is SNHLY and CDR2 FYNNEI. The CDR3 DNA sequence: TGTGCCAGCAGTTCATTCCAGGGAAATGAGCAGTTCTTC. Protein sequence: CASSSFQGNEQFF.

The V gene is TRBV7-6, the J gene TRBJ2-3; 7 bases match TRBD2. Germline values: CDR1 SGHVS, CDR2 FNYEAQ. CDR3 length: 19 residues. Germline trimming cut 1 base from V and 0 bases from J; bases unmatched to any gene: 13. The CDR3 loop reads CASSLGVVAGFSSTDTQYF. The CDR3 DNA follows: TGTGCCAGCAGCTTAGGGGTTGTAGCGGGCTTTTCTAGCACAGATACGCAGTATTTT.

This chain connects TRBV6-6 to TRBJ2-5; the match to TRBD2 covers 7 bases. The germline CDR1 and CDR2 sequences are MNHNY and SVGAGI (reference sequence). CDR3 length: 16 amino acids. After removal of 7 bases from V and 0 bases from J, the junction contained 11 bases not matched to a gene. The CDR3 sequence: CASTPGWGGYQETQYF. The CDR3 DNA reads TGTGCCAGCACCCCGGGTTGGGGGGGGTACCAAGAGACCCAGTACTTC.

This chain links TRBV30 with TRBJ2-7; 7 bases are shared with TRBD1. Germline-derived CDR1 and CDR2 are GTSNPN and SVGIG (reference sequence). Losses at the gene ends were 2 bases for V and 4 bases for J; bases not matched to a gene: 5. This CDR3 spans 13 amino acids. The CDR3 region is CAWSRDREYEQYF. CDR3 nucleotide sequence: TGTGCCTGGAGTAGAGACAGGGAGTACGAGCAGTACTTC.

For this clone: Different DNA sequences within this sample yield the same CDR3. The chain couples TRBV28 to TRBJ1-2; D is possibly TRBD1 (6 bases). Germline CDR1 and CDR2: MDHEN and SYDVKM. V shed 5 bases and J shed 5 bases, with 9 bases lying between them. This CDR3 spans 12 amino acids. The CDR3 loop reads CASSPTGYGYTF. The CDR3 DNA is TGTGCCAGCAGTCCTACAGGGTATGGCTACACCTTC.

V is TRBV5-4 and J is TRBJ1-6; D gene uncertain. Germline lookup yields CDR1 SGHNT and CDR2 YYREEE (reference sequence). CDR3 length equals 16 residues. V was cut by 2 bases and J by 0 bases, with 9 bases left in between. The CDR3 protein is CASSLLPSSYNSPLHF. CDR3 DNA sequence: TGTGCCAGCAGCTTATTACCGAGCTCCTATAATTCACCCCTCCACTTT. The full variable domain, its missing parts supplied by reference TRBV5-4 and TRBJ1-6, is ETGVTQSPTHLIKTRGQQVTLRCSSQSGHNTVSWYQQALGQGPQFIFQYYREEENGRGNFPPRFSGLQFPNYSSELNVNALELDDSALYLCASSLLPSSYNSPLHFGNGTRLTVT.

The chain uses TRBV18 and TRBJ2-1; TRBD2 aligns across 11 bases. The length of the CDR3 is 15 residues. CDR1 and CDR2 from the germline V gene are KGHSH and LQKENI. Trimming took 2 bases from V and 8 from J; bases not matched to a gene: 5. In nucleotides, the CDR3 is TGTGCCAGCTCACCATATAGCGGGGGGGGCTATGAGCAGTTCTTC. Translation: CASSPYSGGGYEQFF.

CDR3 protein: CATSRDWQGGNYGYTF. The DNA of the CDR3 is TGTGCCACCAGCAGAGATTGGCAGGGCGGTAACTATGGCTACACCTTC. This chain joins TRBV15 and TRBJ1-2; D might be TRBD1 (5 bases). The CDR3 is 16 amino acids. V was cut by 0 bases and J by 1 base, with 12 bases left in between. Looked up from germline, CDR1 is LNHNV and CDR2 is YYDKDF (reference sequence).

This chain joins TRBV10-3 and TRBJ2-5, with 10 bases aligning to TRBD2. The J call is in doubt because the DNA end fits TRBJ2-7 better. The CDR3 has 17 residues. Germline lookup yields CDR1 ENHRY and CDR2 SYGVKD. CDR3 loop: CAISESSPGLASYEQYF. As DNA, the CDR3 is TGTGCCATCAGTGAGTCCTCGCCGGGACTAGCGTCTTACGAGCAGTACTTC.

V gene TRBV18 combines with J gene TRBJ2-1, with 11 bases aligning to TRBD2. CDR1 and CDR2 (germline): KGHSH, LQKENI. J gave up 6 bases and V 3 bases, and 7 bases lay outside the gene matches. The CDR3 runs to 16 residues. The CDR3 loop is CASSPSGGAIGNEQFF. The CDR3 region has the DNA TGTGCCAGCTCACCTAGCGGGGGGGCAATAGGCAATGAGCAGTTCTTC.

The chain joins TRBV27 to TRBJ2-1; 12 nucleotides agree with TRBD2. The J segment lost 10 bases and the V segment lost 4 bases, leaving 5 bases of the junction unmatched. Germline CDR1 MNHEY, CDR2 SMNVEV (reference sequence). The CDR3 is made up of 14 amino acids. The DNA for the CDR3 is TGTGCCAGCAGTTCTAGCGGGAGGGCCTTAGAGCAGTTCTTC. Encoded protein: CASSSSGRALEQFF.

The chain is built from TRBV18 and TRBJ2-2; D is unresolved. V lost 2 bases, J lost 4 bases, and 8 bases lay in between. The CDR3 extends over 14 amino acids. Per the germline V gene, CDR1 is KGHSH and CDR2 is LQKENI. CDR3: CASSPVTVTGELFF. DNA for the CDR3: TGTGCCAGCTCACCAGTCACAGTCACCGGGGAGCTGTTTTTT.

The V call is TRBV7-7, the J call TRBJ2-2, with 9 bases aligning to TRBD1. The junction had 4 bases not matched to a gene; V was cut back by 5 bases and J by 3 bases. The CDR3 is 15 amino acids. Germline V lookup: CDR1 SSHAT, CDR2 FNYEAQ (reference sequence). The CDR3: CASSPRTGDTGELFF. CDR3 DNA sequence: TGTGCCAGCAGCCCCAGGACAGGGGACACCGGGGAGCTGTTTTTT.

This clone has a single count. V is TRBV28 and J is TRBJ1-2; the match to TRBD1 covers 8 bases. The V gene end was trimmed by 5 bases and the J gene end by 2 bases; junction bases not matched to a gene: 4. Germline CDR1 is MDHEN and CDR2 is SYDVKM. The CDR3 extends over 14 amino acids. The CDR3 region is CASSPGGLNYGYTF. The CDR3 bases are TGTGCCAGCAGTCCAGGGGGCTTAAACTATGGCTACACCTTC.

The chain is built from TRBV19 and TRBJ1-6, with 8 bases identical to TRBD1. The V gene's germline CDR1 is LNHDA and CDR2 SQIVND (reference sequence). The CDR3 consists of 17 residues. V gave up 5 bases and J gave up 4 bases; unmatched junction bases: 10. The CDR3 region has the DNA TGTGCCAGTAGTGGTTTAAGGACAGGGACTTATAATTCACCCCTCCACTTT. This encodes CASSGLRTGTYNSPLHF.

The chain links TRBV28 to TRBJ1-5; 9 bases are shared with TRBD1. The germline V gene has CDR1 MDHEN and CDR2 SYDVKM. The CDR3 consists of 19 residues. With V trimmed by 2 bases and J by 5 bases, 16 bases remained unmatched. The CDR3 bases are TGTGCCAGCAGTTTAAGGACAGGGGTTTACCAGACCCCTTATCAGCCCCAGCATTTT. This encodes CASSLRTGVYQTPYQPQHF.

The gene calls are TRBV5-1 and TRBJ2-7, with a possible D match to TRBD1 (6 bases). Germline CDR1 reads SGHRS; CDR2 reads YFSETQ. V lost 0 bases and J lost 2, with 12 bases in between. The CDR3 is 15 amino acids. This CDR3 reads CASSLGPGTTYEQYF. CDR3 coding DNA: TGCGCCAGCAGCTTGGGCCCCGGGACAACCTACGAGCAGTACTTC.

This clone was observed a single time. V usage is TRBV28 and J usage is TRBJ2-2; TRBD2 is a possible D gene (5 bases). V was shortened by 2 bases and J by 3 bases, with 13 bases between the two germline ends. This CDR3 region has 16 residues. In germline, CDR1 is MDHEN, CDR2 SYDVKM. The CDR3 sequence is CASSLGELVYTGELFF. The DNA for the CDR3 is TGTGCCAGCAGTTTAGGGGAACTAGTATACACCGGGGAGCTGTTTTTT.

The chain is built from TRBV6-1 and TRBJ2-3, with D maybe TRBD2 (7 bases). Trimming took 1 base from V and 2 from J, leaving 16 bases between them. Germline V gene sequence: CDR1 MNHNS, CDR2 SASEGT. This CDR3 contains 17 residues. In nucleotides, the CDR3 is TGTGCCAGCAGTGAAGGGAGGGGGGGGACCCTCACAGATACGCAGTATTTT. It encodes CASSEGRGGTLTDTQYF.

In the case of this clone: The same CDR3 arises from other DNA sequences in this sample as well. The J gene is TRBJ2-5, the V gene TRBV10-3; D unclear. Trimming removed 0 bases from V and 1 base from J, with 9 bases in between. CDR3 size: 15 residues. From germline, CDR1 is ENHRY and CDR2 SYGVKD. The CDR3 DNA sequence: TGTGCCATCAGTGAGTCGGGTGGGCCCCAAGAGACCCAGTACTTC. Amino acids: CAISESGGPQETQYF.

The chain couples TRBV7-2 to TRBJ1-3, with 8 bases aligning to TRBD1. CDR1 SGHTA and CDR2 FQGNSA come from the germline V gene. The CDR3 runs 16 residues. The trim removed 4 bases at V and 1 base at J, leaving 6 bases unmatched. In DNA form, the CDR3 reads TGTGCCAGCAGCTCCAACAGGGGGGGTTCTGGAAACACCATATATTTT. It yields the protein CASSSNRGGSGNTIYF.

The V and J genes are TRBV19 and TRBJ1-3; D gene unclear. Trimming removed 4 bases from V and 0 bases from J, with 13 bases in between. The CDR3 covers 16 residues. Germline loops: CDR1 LNHDA, CDR2 SQIVND (reference sequence). Written as DNA, the CDR3 is TGTGCCAGTAGTAAGCACAGAGATGGCTCTGGAAACACCATATATTTT. Its protein product is CASSKHRDGSGNTIYF.

The V call is TRBV5-1, the J call TRBJ1-1; D is undetermined. Deletions cut 0 bases from V and 7 bases from J, with 7 bases between. Germline V gene lookup returns CDR1 SGHRS and CDR2 YFSETQ. The CDR3 is 12 residues long. For the CDR3, the DNA is TGCGCCAGCAGCTTGGGTGACTTTGAAGCTTTCTTT. This gives the protein CASSLGDFEAFF.

The chain has TRBV5-1 and TRBJ2-1; D uncertain. CDR3 size: 16 residues. Germline lookup yields CDR1 SGHRS and CDR2 YFSETQ. V lost 0 bases and J 0 bases, leaving 10 bases between the germline ends. The CDR3 DNA reads as TGCGCCAGCAGCTTGGTTGGAGAGACCTCCTACAATGAGCAGTTCTTC. Translating it yields CASSLVGETSYNEQFF.

The rearrangement joins TRBV15 to TRBJ2-3; maybe TRBD2 (5 bases). From germline, CDR1 is LNHNV and CDR2 YYDKDF (reference sequence). V lost 5 bases and J lost 4, with 13 bases in between. The CDR3 has 14 residues. CDR3 residues: CATSARGSSDTQYF. The CDR3 DNA reads TGTGCCACCAGCGCTCGTGGGAGTTCAGATACGCAGTATTTT.

J is TRBJ2-7 and V is TRBV5-1; D possibly corresponds to TRBD1 (6 bases). CDR1 SGHRS and CDR2 YFSETQ come from the germline V gene. The CDR3 is made up of 15 amino acids. With 1 base removed from V and 5 bases from J, the gap between germline ends came to 16 bases. CDR3 coding DNA: TGCGCCAGCAGCTTGATGGCAGGGGCTCTCCACGAGCAGTACTTC. It is translated as CASSLMAGALHEQYF.

The chain has TRBV19 and TRBJ2-1; 9 bases line up with TRBD1. From germline, CDR1 is LNHDA and CDR2 SQIVND (reference sequence). There are 15 residues in the CDR3. J lost 5 bases, V lost 6 bases, and 8 bases had no gene match. The CDR3 DNA sequence: TGTGCCAGTAGCGAACAGGGGGCGGACAACAATGAGCAGTTCTTC. It is translated as CASSEQGADNNEQFF.